This T cell receptor (beta chain) was recorded in a study of T-cell memory formation after mild COVID-19. About the study: Most TCR clusters belonged to a single donor.

With respect to this clonotype: The antigen remains unidentified.

Libraries for TCRalpha and TCRbeta carried sample barcodes and unique molecular identifiers via 5'RACE. TCRdb re-derived calls from the 5' RACE reads in MiXCR, one entry per CDR3 protein. There are 350,000 to 500,000 distinct CDR3 sequences in the sample; around a quarter occur only once, and around 14% lies in the top ten. From germline, CDR1 is SEHNR and CDR2 FQNEAQ (reference sequence). The V gene lost 5 bases and the J gene lost 1 base, with 11 bases spanning the gap. The CDR3 extends over 15 amino acids. General study results and limits: Balance between CD4 and CD8 was seen in clones contracting day 15 to 85, and a CD4+ lean was seen in later expanders.

Input material: PBMCs or a T cell subset sorted from them (not recorded which). The sequence derives from an adult woman who had mild COVID-19 (a few samples of this study predate the infection). Cell type and time point are not known. The gene calls are TRBV7-9 and TRBJ2-2; D call uncertain. The CDR3, as DNA: TGTGCCAGCAGCATAGTACAGATGAACACCGGGGAGCTGTTTTTT. Encoded protein: CASSIVQMNTGELFF.